The 25 T cell receptor beta chains given below trace back to one sample, sequenced in a study of regulatory T cells in long-lasting Graves disease. Specified time point: newly diagnosed GD, antithyroid drugs for less than 3 months. PBMC-derived RNA was used for the TCR library. Combining iRepertoire HTBI primers with Arm-PCR of CDR3 regions, the authors built TCR beta libraries. TCRdb processed the multiplex PCR reads anew with MiXCR; each CDR3 protein has one entry. The repertoire consists of 400,000 to 500,000 distinct CDR3 sequences, with about 16% occurring once and the leading ten covering around 23%. The sample was also linked to a second study, of T cells in Graves' hyperthyroidism and ophthalmopathy.

The sample here was peripheral blood mononuclear cells (PBMCs), taken at new diagnosis, from a patient treated with antithyroid drugs. The receptors were gathered from a woman in her late teens or twenties with Graves disease.

Ten or more counts support this clonotype. CDR3 DNA: TGCGCCAGCAGCGAGGGACAGGGGCACACAGATACGCAGTATTTT. Residues: CASSEGQGHTDTQYF. The chain has TRBV5-1 and TRBJ2-3; 10 bases agree with TRBD1. With V trimmed by 4 bases and J by 2 bases, 4 bases remained unmatched. The CDR3 has 15 residues. In germline, CDR1 is SGHRS, CDR2 YFSETQ.

This clonotype was observed a few times. The chain employs TRBV3-1 and TRBJ2-7; 12 positions match TRBD1. In germline, CDR1 is LGHDT, CDR2 YNNKEL (reference sequence). The CDR3 consists of 17 residues. Trimming cost V 6 bases and J 3 bases; bases outside gene matches: 12. The CDR3 here is CASSYSLGTGGFYEQYF. CDR3 bases: TGTGCCAGCAGTTACTCGTTGGGGACAGGGGGCTTCTACGAGCAGTACTTC.

The sample holds a few counts of this clonotype. The chain joins TRBV6-1 to TRBJ1-1; a possible D gene is TRBD1 (5 bases). With 8 bases removed from V and 4 bases from J, the gap between germline ends came to 20 bases. The germline CDR1 and CDR2 sequences are MNHNS and SASEGT. The CDR3 loop spans 15 amino acids. The CDR3: CASGGVAGRATEAFF. The CDR3 DNA follows: TGTGCCAGCGGGGGGGTGGCAGGGAGGGCCACTGAAGCTTTCTTT.

This clonotype has at least ten counts. The CDR3 protein is CASSPYRIDYNEQFF. Written as DNA, the CDR3 is TGTGCCAGCAGCCCGTACCGAATAGACTACAATGAGCAGTTCTTC. The V call is TRBV7-8, the J call TRBJ2-1, with D unclear. Germline V gene lookup returns CDR1 SGHVS and CDR2 FQNEAQ. The V gene lost 5 bases and the J gene lost 3 bases, with 14 bases spanning the gap. There are 15 residues in the CDR3.

With respect to this clonotype: A much larger clone sits a single nucleotide away, making a read error possible. The rearrangement joins TRBV12-3 or TRBV12-4 to TRBJ2-3; the D gene is possibly TRBD2 (5 bases). The DNA end is more similar to TRBJ2-7, so the J call may be wrong. The CDR3 has 13 residues. The CDR3 DNA follows: TGTGCCAGCAACCCCGGTAGTAGCGATGAGCAGTACTTC. As protein: CASNPGSSDEQYF.

This clonotype was seen more than once but under ten times. The chain uses TRBV6-5 and TRBJ2-6, with a weak D call TRBD1 (6 bases). The V end lost 4 bases, the J end lost 2 bases, and 9 bases lay between the germline ends. Germline CDR1 and CDR2: MNHEY and SVGAGI. The CDR3 loop spans 15 amino acids. CDR3 sequence reads: CASSSTGTGANVLTF. CDR3 sequence (DNA): TGTGCCAGCAGTTCCACAGGGACTGGGGCCAACGTCCTGACTTTC.

J is TRBJ2-7 and V is TRBV29-1; 9 positions agree with TRBD2. This CDR3 contains 12 residues. Per germline, CDR1 SQVTM and CDR2 ANQGSEA. Unmatched junction bases numbered 1, after V lost 4 bases and J lost 3 bases. CDR3 sequence reads: CSVVSGSYEQYF. The CDR3 DNA is TGCAGCGTTGTTAGCGGGAGCTACGAGCAGTACTTC.

J is TRBJ1-2 and V is TRBV5-6; D is unclear. V was clipped by 0 bases and J by 7 bases, with 10 bases between them. Germline loops: CDR1 SGHDT, CDR2 YYEEEE. This CDR3 region has 13 residues. The CDR3 loop reads CASSLGVSGGYTF. As DNA, the CDR3 is TGTGCCAGCAGCTTGGGTGTATCCGGTGGCTACACCTTC.

This clonotype was seen at least ten times. This chain uses TRBV20-1 with TRBJ1-4; D perhaps matches TRBD1 (5 bases). V lost 3 bases to trimming and J lost 0 bases, with 8 bases between them. This CDR3 has 14 residues. CDR1 and CDR2 (germline): DFQATT, SNEGSKA (reference sequence). CDR3 DNA sequence: TGCAGTGCTAGTTGGGGGGCAACTAATGAAAAACTGTTTTTT. Translated, it gives CSASWGATNEKLFF.

This clonotype was counted many times. This rearrangement joins TRBV2 to TRBJ2-1; no firm D call. CDR3 length: 15 amino acids. Germline V gives CDR1 SNHLY, CDR2 FYNNEI. V gave up 2 bases and J gave up 5 bases, with 13 bases separating them. Written as DNA, the CDR3 is TGTGCCAGCAGTGAACCTCGAGGATCCAACAATGAGCAGTTCTTC. Its protein product is CASSEPRGSNNEQFF.

V usage is TRBV5-1 and J usage is TRBJ1-2, with TRBD1 as a possible D gene (6 bases). In germline, CDR1 is SGHRS, CDR2 YFSETQ. This CDR3 contains 14 residues. Trimming stripped 1 base from V and 4 bases from J, with 11 bases between. The CDR3 here is CASSLHRVAYGYTF. The CDR3 DNA sequence: TGCGCCAGCAGCTTGCACAGGGTAGCCTATGGCTACACCTTC.

In its sample, this clonotype was seen a few times. The V gene is TRBV6-5, the J gene TRBJ2-5; 14 nucleotides match TRBD2. Germline V gene lookup returns CDR1 MNHEY and CDR2 SVGAGI. With 2 bases clipped from V and 5 bases from J, the junction kept 4 bases outside the gene matches. The CDR3 is 16 residues long. This CDR3 reads CASSYGTSGSRETQYF. For the CDR3, the DNA is TGTGCCAGCAGTTACGGGACTAGCGGGAGTAGGGAGACCCAGTACTTC.

The chain links TRBV24-1 to TRBJ1-2, with D tentatively TRBD1 (6 bases). CDR3 length equals 13 residues. Trimming took off 7 bases at V and 6 bases at J, with 14 bases between the two ends. The germline CDR1 and CDR2 sequences are KGHDR and SFDVKD. In nucleotides, the CDR3 is TGTGCCACCAGCGATAGGGGGTCGGATGGCTACACCTTC. Its translation: CATSDRGSDGYTF.

There are many counts of this clonotype. The chain combines TRBV7-2 with TRBJ2-6, with TRBD2 identical over 11 bases. With V trimmed by 4 bases and J by 0 bases, 5 bases remained unmatched. Germline CDR1 and CDR2: SGHTA and FQGNSA. The CDR3 has 18 residues. Here the CDR3 DNA reads TGTGCCAGCAGCTCGCGACTAGCGGGGTACTCTGGGGCCAACGTCCTGACTTTC. It translates to CASSSRLAGYSGANVLTF.

This clonotype was counted at least ten times. V and J are TRBV6-2 or TRBV6-3 and TRBJ2-7; TRBD2 agrees at 8 bases. Germline V gene data show CDR1 as MNHEY and CDR2 as SVGEGT. V shed 11 bases, J shed 5 bases, and the junction held 11 bases outside the gene matches. The CDR3 contains 13 residues. In DNA, the CDR3 is TGTGCCTCCGGAGCGGGAGCCTCTAACGAGCAGTACTTC. Protein product: CASGAGASNEQYF.

This clonotype has a handful of counts. This chain links TRBV28 with TRBJ1-6; D is uncertain. The CDR3 runs to 12 residues. CDR1 is MDHEN and CDR2 is SYDVKM in the germline V gene. V was clipped by 5 bases and J by 8 bases, with 7 bases between them. The DNA for the CDR3 is TGTGCCAGCAGTACAAGTTATTCACCCCTCCACTTT. It is translated as CASSTSYSPLHF.

The chain joins TRBV20-1 to TRBJ2-1; 11 bases agree with TRBD2. Germline V gene data show CDR1 as DFQATT and CDR2 as SNEGSKA (reference sequence). Losses at the gene ends were 4 bases for V and 6 bases for J; bases not matched to a gene: 8. CDR3 length: 15 residues. CDR3 loop: CSATLLAGVVNEQFF. The CDR3, as DNA: TGCAGTGCTACGTTACTAGCGGGAGTCGTCAATGAGCAGTTCTTC.

The CDR3 region is CASSVGLVGTGEYDEQFF. The CDR3 nucleotides are TGTGCCAGCAGCGTAGGTCTGGTAGGGACAGGGGAGTACGATGAGCAGTTCTTC. This chain uses TRBV9 with TRBJ2-1; 10 bases are shared with TRBD1. With V trimmed by 0 bases and J by 8 bases, 14 bases remained unmatched. The CDR3 is 18 amino acids. In germline, CDR1 is SGDLS, CDR2 YYNGEE.

This clonotype was counted a few times. The V call is TRBV4-1, the J call TRBJ2-1; 15 bases agree with TRBD2. The CDR3 has 18 amino acids. CDR1 and CDR2 from the germline V gene are MGHRA and YSYEKL. With 4 bases clipped from V and 9 bases from J, the junction kept 13 bases outside the gene matches. The CDR3 DNA is TGCGCCAGCAGCCGCGGACTAGCGGGAGGGGGGGGAGGAGGTGAGCAGTTCTTC. Protein sequence: CASSRGLAGGGGGGEQFF.

Many counts were recorded for this clonotype. This chain joins TRBV2 and TRBJ2-3; D is ambiguous. Germline values: CDR1 SNHLY, CDR2 FYNNEI. V was pared by 7 bases and J by 0 bases, with 14 bases between. This CDR3 comprises 15 residues. CDR3 sequence (DNA): TGTGCCAGCAACCTAGGTGGCGGAAGCACAGATACGCAGTATTTT. Protein: CASNLGGGSTDTQYF.

The sample holds many counts of this clonotype. The V gene is TRBV28, the J gene TRBJ2-1; 8 bases align to TRBD2. The CDR3 runs to 15 residues. Germline V CDR1 and CDR2: MDHEN, SYDVKM. Unmatched junction bases numbered 10, after V lost 6 bases and J lost 6 bases. The CDR3 is CASSPREGRFNEQFF. Here the CDR3 DNA reads TGTGCCAGCAGCCCCCGGGAGGGCCGGTTCAATGAGCAGTTCTTC.

The V and J genes are TRBV6-5 and TRBJ2-5; no firm D call. Trimming shortened V by 0 bases and J by 6 bases, and 11 bases separated the two germline ends. CDR3 size: 14 residues. CDR1 MNHEY and CDR2 SVGAGI come from the germline V gene. The CDR3 reads CASSYSRLGKTQYF. The CDR3, as DNA: TGTGCCAGCAGTTACTCGAGGCTGGGGAAGACCCAGTACTTC.

With regard to this clonotype: Being one base from a much bigger clone, this may be a read error. This chain uses TRBV18 with TRBJ2-5; a weak D match, TRBD1 (6 bases). Per germline, CDR1 KGHSH and CDR2 LQKENI. This CDR3 has 16 residues. CDR3 sequence: CDSSPRLHTGSPTQYF. As DNA, the CDR3 is TGTGACAGCTCACCACGGTTGCACACAGGGAGTCCCACCCAGTACTTC. Based on the CDR3 plus reference TRBV18 and TRBJ2-5, the full variable domain is NAGVMQNPRHLVRRRGQEARLRCSPMKGHSHVYWYRQLPEEGLKFMVYLQKENIIDESGMPKERFSAEFPKEGPSILRIQQVVRGDSAAYFCDSSPRLHTGSPTQYFGPGTRLLVL.

This clonotype came up many times. The V call is TRBV12-3 or TRBV12-4, the J call TRBJ2-3, with 8 positions matching TRBD2. J lost 2 bases, V lost 0 bases, and 7 bases had no gene match. The CDR3 covers 17 residues. In nucleotides, the CDR3 is TGTGCCAGCAGTTTAGCGCCGGGGACTAGTTCCACAGATACGCAGTATTTT. As protein: CASSLAPGTSSTDTQYF.

In its sample, this clonotype was seen many times. The chain couples TRBV20-1 to TRBJ2-7; unclear D gene. This CDR3 is built from 12 residues. The germline V and J ends were trimmed by 5 bases and 1 base, with 9 bases remaining between them. Germline V gene data show CDR1 as DFQATT and CDR2 as SNEGSKA (reference sequence). The CDR3 DNA reads as TGCAGTGCTGCCCCTCTTTCCTACGAGCAGTACTTC. This codes for CSAAPLSYEQYF.